This T cell receptor (beta chain) comes out of a study of cytomegalovirus exposure and HLA in healthy donors. Profiling relied on immunoSEQ multiplex PCR, and the TCRdb table lists in-frame clones only, not all of them. The table includes 150,000 or so clones, about 87% detected once. In germline, CDR1 is SGHTA, CDR2 FQGNSA. The CDR3 runs to 16 residues. V was cut by 2 bases and J by 6 bases, with 14 bases left in between. The rearrangement links TRBV7-2 to TRBJ1-6, with D maybe TRBD1 (5 bases). Material for sequencing was PBMCs. The clonotype comes from a woman aged 25-40 years in good health and CMV-seronegative. The CDR3 is CASSLKRPGGNSPLHF. Written as DNA, the CDR3 is TGTGCCAGCAGCTTAAAACGTCCCGGGGGTAATTCACCCCTCCACTTT.